This entry describes one T cell receptor beta chain. The antigen is not known. The data were obtained in a study of a mutant IDH1 vaccine in newly diagnosed glioma. About the research overall: Treated patients, roughly 60% male and approximately 38% female, averaged about 40 years of age. Patients previously underwent radiotherapy, temozolomide, or both, and most underwent both.

Method: immunoSEQ multiplex PCR; TCRdb's copy keeps in-frame clones and lacks some. Here the sample spans approximately 37,000 clones, 55% to 60% being singletons. The V gene's germline CDR1 is SGHRS and CDR2 YFSETQ. CDR3 length equals 13 residues. The V end lost 0 bases, the J end lost 8 bases, and 11 bases lay between the germline ends. Time point noted: week 5, during vaccination. With topical imiquimod, each dose of the vaccine consisted of 300 ug of mutant IDH1 20-mer peptide. Each astrocytoma in the donors was new, WHO grade 3 or 4, IDH1-mutant and ATRX-lost. The V call is TRBV5-1, the J call TRBJ1-1; a weak D match, TRBD1 (5 bases). The sample was PBMCs, taken from a glioma patient whose treatment included an IDH1 peptide vaccine. The origin of this receptor is a woman under 30 with glioma. CDR3 bases: TGCGCCAGCAGCTTGGGGGGCGGAACCGAAGCTTTCTTT. Translated: CASSLGGGTEAFF.